This T cell receptor beta chain was documented in a study of neurological immune-mediated disorders. Study observations and caveats: The greatest TCR clonal expansion occurred in HTLV-1-associated myelopathy and the least in multiple sclerosis, which fell below healthy controls. Across subjects, no CDR3 amino acid sequence appeared in expanded clones of more than one subject, a finding that suggested private repertoires in all groups.

Synthesis of cDNA was accomplished via 5'RACE employing 10-nucleotide random UMIs. TCRdb itself ran the 5' RACE reads through MiXCR, one entry per CDR3 protein. Altogether 20,000 to 25,000 distinct CDR3 sequences are present, more than 14% being singletons, with the ten largest covering roughly 15%. The table lists this clonotype with many counts. What it binds is not known. The origin of this receptor is a female donor with HTLV-1-associated myelopathy (HAM/TSP). The material sequenced was PBMCs.

CDR3 sequence reads: CASSSRGRPGYTF. The DNA for the CDR3 is TGTGCCAGCAGCTCGAGGGGGCGGCCAGGCTACACCTTC. V gene TRBV7-2 combines with J gene TRBJ1-2; 7 bases are shared with TRBD1. J was trimmed by 8 bases and V by 4 bases; bases with no gene match: 7. The CDR3 has 13 residues. Per the germline V gene, CDR1 is SGHTA and CDR2 is FQGNSA.